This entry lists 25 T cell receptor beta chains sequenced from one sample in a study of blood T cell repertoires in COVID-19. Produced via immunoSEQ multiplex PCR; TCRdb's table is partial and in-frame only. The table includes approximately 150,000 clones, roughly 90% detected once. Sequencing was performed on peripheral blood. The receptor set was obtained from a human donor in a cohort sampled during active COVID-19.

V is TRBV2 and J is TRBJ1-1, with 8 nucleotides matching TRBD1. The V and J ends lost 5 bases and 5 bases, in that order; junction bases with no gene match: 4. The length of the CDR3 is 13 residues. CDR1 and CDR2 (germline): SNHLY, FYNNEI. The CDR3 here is CASSTDRGTEAFF. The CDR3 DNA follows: TGTGCCAGCAGTACAGACAGGGGTACTGAAGCTTTCTTT. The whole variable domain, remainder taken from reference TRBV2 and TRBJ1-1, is EPEVTQTPSHQVTQMGQEVILRCVPISNHLYFYWYRQILGQKVEFLVSFYNNEISEKSEIFDDQFSVERPDGSNFTLKIRSTKLEDSAMYFCASSTDRGTEAFFGQGTRLTVV.

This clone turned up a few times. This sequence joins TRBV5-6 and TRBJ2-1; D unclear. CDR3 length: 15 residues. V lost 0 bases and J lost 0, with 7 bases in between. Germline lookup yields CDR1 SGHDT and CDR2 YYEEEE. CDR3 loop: CASSLEFGSYNEQFF. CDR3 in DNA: TGTGCCAGCAGCTTGGAGTTCGGCTCCTACAATGAGCAGTTCTTC.

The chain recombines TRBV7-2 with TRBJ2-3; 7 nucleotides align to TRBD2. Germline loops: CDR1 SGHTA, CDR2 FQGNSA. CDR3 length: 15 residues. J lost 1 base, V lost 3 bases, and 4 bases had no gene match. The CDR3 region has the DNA TGTGCCAGCAGCTTGGGGGGGGGTCGCACAGATACGCAGTATTTT. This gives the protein CASSLGGGRTDTQYF.

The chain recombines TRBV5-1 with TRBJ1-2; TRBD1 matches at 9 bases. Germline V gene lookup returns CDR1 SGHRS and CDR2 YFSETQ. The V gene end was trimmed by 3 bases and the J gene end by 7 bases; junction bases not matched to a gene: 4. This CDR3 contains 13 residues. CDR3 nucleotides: TGCGCCAGCAGCTGGGACAGGGCATCTGGCTACACCTTC. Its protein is CASSWDRASGYTF.

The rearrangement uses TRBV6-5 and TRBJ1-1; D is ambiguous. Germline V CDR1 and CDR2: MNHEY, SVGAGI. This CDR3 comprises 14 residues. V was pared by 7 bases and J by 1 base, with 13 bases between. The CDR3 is CASTNRRPNTEAFF. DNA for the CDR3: TGTGCCAGCACCAACAGACGACCGAACACTGAAGCTTTCTTT.

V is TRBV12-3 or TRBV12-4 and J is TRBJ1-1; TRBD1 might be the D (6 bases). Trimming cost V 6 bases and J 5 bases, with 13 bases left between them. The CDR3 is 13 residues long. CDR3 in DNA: TGTGCCAGCAGGCTACAGGGATCGACTGAAGCTTTCTTT. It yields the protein CASRLQGSTEAFF.

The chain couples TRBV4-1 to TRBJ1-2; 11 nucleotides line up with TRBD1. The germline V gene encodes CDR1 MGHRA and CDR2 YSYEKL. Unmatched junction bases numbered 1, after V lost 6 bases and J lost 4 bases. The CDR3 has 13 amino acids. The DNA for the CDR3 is TGCGCCAGCAGGGGGACAGGGGGCTATGGCTACACCTTC. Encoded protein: CASRGTGGYGYTF.

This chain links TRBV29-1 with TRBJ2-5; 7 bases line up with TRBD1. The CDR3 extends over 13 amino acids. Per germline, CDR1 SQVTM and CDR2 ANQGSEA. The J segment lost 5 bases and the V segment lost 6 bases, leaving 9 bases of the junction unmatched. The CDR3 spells CSVPKGARETQYF. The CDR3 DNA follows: TGCAGCGTCCCGAAGGGGGCTCGGGAGACCCAGTACTTC.

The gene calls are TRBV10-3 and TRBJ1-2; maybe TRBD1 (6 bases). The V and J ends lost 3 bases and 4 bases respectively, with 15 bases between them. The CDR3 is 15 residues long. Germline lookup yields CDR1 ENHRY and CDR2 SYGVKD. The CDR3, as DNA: TGTGCCATCAGTGAACAGGGTGGTGGTGGCTATGGCTACACCTTC. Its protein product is CAISEQGGGGYGYTF.

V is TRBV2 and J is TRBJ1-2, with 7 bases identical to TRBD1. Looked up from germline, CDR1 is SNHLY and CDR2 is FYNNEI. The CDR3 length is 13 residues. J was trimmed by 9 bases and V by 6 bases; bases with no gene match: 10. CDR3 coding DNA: TGTGCCAGCAGAGAGGACAGGACCGATCGCTACACCTTC. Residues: CASREDRTDRYTF. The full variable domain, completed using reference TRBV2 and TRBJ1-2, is EPEVTQTPSHQVTQMGQEVILRCVPISNHLYFYWYRQILGQKVEFLVSFYNNEISEKSEIFDDQFSVERPDGSNFTLKIRSTKLEDSAMYFCASREDRTDRYTFGSGTRLTVV.

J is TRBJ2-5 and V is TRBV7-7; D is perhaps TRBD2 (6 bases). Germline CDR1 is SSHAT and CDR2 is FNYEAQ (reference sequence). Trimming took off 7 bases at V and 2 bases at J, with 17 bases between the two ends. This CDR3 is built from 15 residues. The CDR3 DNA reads TGTGCCAGCACTCAGACACCCGGGACTCAAGAGACCCAGTACTTC. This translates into CASTQTPGTQETQYF.

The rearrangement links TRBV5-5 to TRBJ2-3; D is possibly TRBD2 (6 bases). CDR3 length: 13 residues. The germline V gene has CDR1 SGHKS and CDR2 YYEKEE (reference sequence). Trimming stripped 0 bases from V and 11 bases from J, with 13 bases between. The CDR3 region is CASSLEDYLRQYF. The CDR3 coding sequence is TGTGCCAGCAGCTTGGAGGACTACCTAAGGCAGTATTTT.

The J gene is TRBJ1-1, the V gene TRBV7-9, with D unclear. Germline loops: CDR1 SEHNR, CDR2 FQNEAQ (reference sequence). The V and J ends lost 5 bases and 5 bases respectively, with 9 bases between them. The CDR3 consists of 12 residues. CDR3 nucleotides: TGTGCCAGCAGCCCTGGACTAACTGAAGCTTTCTTT. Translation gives CASSPGLTEAFF.

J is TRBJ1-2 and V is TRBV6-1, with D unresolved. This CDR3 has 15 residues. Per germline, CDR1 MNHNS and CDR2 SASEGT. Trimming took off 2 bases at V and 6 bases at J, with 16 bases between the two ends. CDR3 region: CASSELLAGLDGYTF. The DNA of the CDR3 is TGTGCCAGCAGTGAACTTTTAGCGGGTTTGGATGGCTACACCTTC.

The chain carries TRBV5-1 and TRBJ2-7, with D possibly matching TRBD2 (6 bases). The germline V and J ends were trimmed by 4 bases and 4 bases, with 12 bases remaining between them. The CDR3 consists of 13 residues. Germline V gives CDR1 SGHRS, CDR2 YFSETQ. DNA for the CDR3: TGCGCCAGCAGCCCGTCGGAGGGATACGAGCAGTACTTC. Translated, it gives CASSPSEGYEQYF.

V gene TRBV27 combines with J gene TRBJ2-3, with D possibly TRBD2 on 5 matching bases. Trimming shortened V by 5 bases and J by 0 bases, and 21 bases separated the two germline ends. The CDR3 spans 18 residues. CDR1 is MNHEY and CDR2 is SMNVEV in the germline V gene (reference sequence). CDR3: CASSPPGVLSPSTDTQYF. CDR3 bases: TGTGCCAGCAGTCCCCCCGGGGTTTTATCACCTAGCACAGATACGCAGTATTTT.

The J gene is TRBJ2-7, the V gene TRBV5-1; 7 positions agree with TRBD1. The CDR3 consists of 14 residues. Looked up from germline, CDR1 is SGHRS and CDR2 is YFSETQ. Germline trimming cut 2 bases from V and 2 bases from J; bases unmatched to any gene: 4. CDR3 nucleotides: TGCGCCAGCAGCTTCCGGGACAGAGCCTACGAGCAGTACTTC. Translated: CASSFRDRAYEQYF.

CDR3 DNA sequence: TGTGCCAGCAGCTTACCATTGGGGACTTCAGAGACCCAGTACTTC. Amino acid sequence: CASSLPLGTSETQYF. J is TRBJ2-5 and V is TRBV5-4; maybe TRBD2 (6 bases). The CDR3 has 15 amino acids. Germline assignment: CDR1 SGHNT and CDR2 YYREEE (reference sequence). Trimming removed 2 bases from V and 4 bases from J, with 15 bases in between. Based on the CDR3 plus reference TRBV5-4 and TRBJ2-5, the full variable domain is ETGVTQSPTHLIKTRGQQVTLRCSSQSGHNTVSWYQQALGQGPQFIFQYYREEENGRGNFPPRFSGLQFPNYSSELNVNALELDDSALYLCASSLPLGTSETQYFGPGTRLLVL.

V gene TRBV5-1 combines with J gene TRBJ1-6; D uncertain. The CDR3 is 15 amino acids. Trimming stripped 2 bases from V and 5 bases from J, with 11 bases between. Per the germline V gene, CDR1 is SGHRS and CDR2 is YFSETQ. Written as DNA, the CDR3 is TGCGCCAGCAGCTTAGCCGGCGGTAATAATTCACCCCTCCACTTT. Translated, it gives CASSLAGGNNSPLHF.

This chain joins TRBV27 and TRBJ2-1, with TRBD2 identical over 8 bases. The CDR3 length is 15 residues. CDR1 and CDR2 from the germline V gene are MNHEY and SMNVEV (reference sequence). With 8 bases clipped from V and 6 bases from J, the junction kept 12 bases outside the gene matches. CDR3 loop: CASGPGLGRANEQFF. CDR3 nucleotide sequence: TGTGCCAGCGGACCGGGACTAGGTAGGGCCAATGAGCAGTTCTTC.

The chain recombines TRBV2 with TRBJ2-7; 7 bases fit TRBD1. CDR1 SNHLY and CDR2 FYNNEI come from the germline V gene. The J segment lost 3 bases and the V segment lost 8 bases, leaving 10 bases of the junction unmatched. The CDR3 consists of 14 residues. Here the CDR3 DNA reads TGTGCCAGCCTAGGGACAGCGAAGAGCTACGAGCAGTACTTC. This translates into CASLGTAKSYEQYF.

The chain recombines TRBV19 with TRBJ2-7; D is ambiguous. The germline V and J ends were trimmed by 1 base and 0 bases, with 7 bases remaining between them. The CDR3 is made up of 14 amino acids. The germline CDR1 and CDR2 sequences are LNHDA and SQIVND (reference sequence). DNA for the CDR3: TGTGCCAGTAGTATAGGGGCCAGCTCCTACGAGCAGTACTTC. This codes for CASSIGASSYEQYF.

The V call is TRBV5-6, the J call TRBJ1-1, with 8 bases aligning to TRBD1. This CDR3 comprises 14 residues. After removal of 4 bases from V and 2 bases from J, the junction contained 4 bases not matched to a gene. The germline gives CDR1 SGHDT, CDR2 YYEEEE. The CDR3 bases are TGTGCCAGCAGCGAGGACAGGGTCAACACTGAAGCTTTCTTT. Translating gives CASSEDRVNTEAFF.

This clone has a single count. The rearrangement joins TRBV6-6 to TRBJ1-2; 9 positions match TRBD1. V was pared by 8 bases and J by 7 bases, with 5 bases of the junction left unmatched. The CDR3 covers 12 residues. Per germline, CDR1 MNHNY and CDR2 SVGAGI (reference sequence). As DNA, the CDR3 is TGTGCCAGCCGGGACAGGGACTCTGGCTACACCTTC. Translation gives CASRDRDSGYTF.

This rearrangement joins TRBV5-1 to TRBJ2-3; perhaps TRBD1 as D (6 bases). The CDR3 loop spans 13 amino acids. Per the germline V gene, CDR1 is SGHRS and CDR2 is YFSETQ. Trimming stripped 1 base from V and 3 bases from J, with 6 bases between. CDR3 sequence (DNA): TGCGCCAGCAGCTTGACAGGGACAGATACGCAGTATTTT. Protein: CASSLTGTDTQYF.